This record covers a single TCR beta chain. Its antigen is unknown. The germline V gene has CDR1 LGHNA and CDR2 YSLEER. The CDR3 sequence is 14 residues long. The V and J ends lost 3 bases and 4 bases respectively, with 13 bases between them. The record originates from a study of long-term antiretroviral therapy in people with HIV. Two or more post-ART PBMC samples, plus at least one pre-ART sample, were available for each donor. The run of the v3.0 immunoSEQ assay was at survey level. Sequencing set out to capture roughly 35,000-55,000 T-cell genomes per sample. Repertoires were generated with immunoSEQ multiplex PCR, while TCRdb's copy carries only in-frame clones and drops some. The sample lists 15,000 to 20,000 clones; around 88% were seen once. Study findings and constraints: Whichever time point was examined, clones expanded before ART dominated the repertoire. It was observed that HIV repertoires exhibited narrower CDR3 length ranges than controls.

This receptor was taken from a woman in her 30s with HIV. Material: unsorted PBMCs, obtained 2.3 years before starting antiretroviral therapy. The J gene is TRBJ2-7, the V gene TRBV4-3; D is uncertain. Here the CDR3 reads CASSQGNGWYEQYF. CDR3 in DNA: TGCGCCAGCAGCCAGGGCAACGGTTGGTACGAGCAGTACTTC.